A selection of T cell receptor beta chains follows, all from one sample in a study of T-cell memory formation after mild COVID-19. Each CDR3 protein is one row after TCRdb ran MiXCR on the 5' RACE reads. The data contain under 450,000 distinct CDR3 sequences, 14% of them singletons. Sequencing was carried out using PBMCs or a T cell subset sorted from them (not recorded which). These receptors originate from a young man who had mild COVID-19 (a few samples of this study predate the infection). Cell type and time point are not known. The CDR3 runs from the conserved cysteine through the conserved F or W. The D gene is left open where the match is weak. Clone size is given for some rows only: seen once, a few or many times, or a class if the clone is expanded.

v_gene,abundance,d_gene,j_gene,CDR3aa,CDR3nt
TRBV6-5,NA,NA,TRBJ2-5,CASLGRGSETQYF,TGTGCCAGCTTGGGTCGGGGTTCAGAGACCCAGTACTTC
TRBV5-1,few,NA,TRBJ2-3,CASSLARSRRSTDTQYF,TGCGCCAGCAGCTTGGCCAGATCGAGACGCAGCACAGATACGCAGTATTTT
TRBV20-1,NA,NA,TRBJ1-5,CSVDPGSNQPQHF,TGCAGTGTTGACCCCGGGAGCAATCAGCCCCAGCATTTT
TRBV27,NA,NA,TRBJ1-6,CASSNWRTGTINSPLHF,TGTGCCAGCAGCAATTGGCGGACTGGGACTATTAATTCACCCCTCCACTTT
TRBV7-2,NA,TRBD1,TRBJ1-2,CASSPIRDSYGYTF,TGTGCCAGCAGCCCGATCCGGGACAGCTATGGCTACACCTTC
TRBV5-6,NA,NA,TRBJ2-1,CASSPGSHNEQFF,TGTGCCAGCAGCCCTGGGTCACACAATGAGCAGTTCTTC
TRBV4-2,few,TRBD2,TRBJ2-3,CASSLTSSGGVSTDTQYF,TGTGCCAGCAGCCTGACGTCTAGCGGGGGGGTAAGCACAGATACGCAGTATTTT
TRBV20-1,few,NA,TRBJ1-3,CSARGDGGAGNTIYF,TGCAGTGCTAGAGGCGACGGTGGCGCTGGAAACACCATATATTTT
TRBV4-1,few,TRBD1,TRBJ1-2,CASSQRRDSFNYGYTF,TGCGCCAGCAGCCAGCGACGGGACAGTTTTAACTATGGCTACACCTTC
TRBV5-1,many,NA,TRBJ1-2,CASSLPRSSYGYTF,TGCGCCAGCAGCTTGCCCAGAAGCTCCTATGGCTACACCTTC
TRBV6-5,few,NA,TRBJ2-7,CASVGEGTYEQYF,TGTGCCAGCGTGGGGGAAGGCACCTACGAGCAGTACTTC
TRBV11-2,NA,TRBD1,TRBJ2-7,CASSPDRDRGPYEQYF,TGTGCCAGCAGCCCAGACCGGGACAGGGGGCCCTACGAGCAGTACTTC
TRBV2,many,NA,TRBJ2-1,CASNALGSYNEQFF,TGTGCCAGCAACGCTCTAGGATCCTACAATGAGCAGTTCTTC
TRBV20-1,few,TRBD1,TRBJ2-5,CSASGTAEETQYF,TGCAGTGCCTCCGGGACAGCAGAAGAGACCCAGTACTTC
TRBV6-5,many,NA,TRBJ2-5,CASSTYRGGLLKTQYF,TGTGCCAGCAGTACTTACAGGGGGGGGCTTCTGAAGACCCAGTACTTC
TRBV14,NA,NA,TRBJ2-5,CASSPEHVETQYF,TGTGCCAGCAGCCCGGAGCATGTCGAGACCCAGTACTTC
TRBV19,NA,TRBD1,TRBJ2-1,CASSPHRGLINEQFF,TGTGCCAGTAGTCCCCACAGGGGGCTAATCAATGAGCAGTTCTTC